These 27 T cell receptor beta chains share one sample of origin, sequenced in a study of T cell repertoires in cytomegalovirus infection. Each CDR3 protein is one row after TCRdb ran MiXCR on the reads. Of approximately 140,000 distinct CDR3 sequences in the sample, roughly 8.2% were seen once. Sequences were obtained from PBMCs. Every receptor here comes from a human donor in good health (CMV status not recorded). Some clones in this sample may be carry-over from other donors' samples.

This clonotype was seen repeatedly, ten times or more. The chain combines TRBV7-8 with TRBJ1-3; the match to TRBD1 covers 11 bases. Germline CDR1 reads SGHVS; CDR2 reads FQNEAQ. Trimming took 6 bases from V and 8 from J; bases not matched to a gene: 3. There are 13 residues in the CDR3. As DNA, the CDR3 is TGTGCCAGCAGGGACAGGGGGCGTGACACCATATATTTT. Amino acid sequence: CASRDRGRDTIYF.

This clonotype was seen at least ten times. This CDR3 reads CASSHDGLAGPTDTQYF. The CDR3 DNA is TGTGCCAGCAGCCACGACGGACTAGCGGGGCCCACAGATACGCAGTATTTT. V and J are TRBV14 and TRBJ2-3; TRBD2 aligns across 12 bases. Germline loops: CDR1 SGHDN, CDR2 FVKESK. This CDR3 is 17 amino acids long. J gave up 2 bases and V 3 bases, and 6 bases lay outside the gene matches.

In its sample, this clonotype was seen many times. The V gene is TRBV20-1, the J gene TRBJ1-3, with TRBD1 identical over 7 bases. Losses at the gene ends were 6 bases for V and 3 bases for J; bases not matched to a gene: 8. Germline V gives CDR1 DFQATT, CDR2 SNEGSKA (reference sequence). There are 14 residues in the CDR3. In DNA, the CDR3 is TGCAGTGCCCCGACAGGGAATCATGGAAACACCATATATTTT. It specifies CSAPTGNHGNTIYF.

This clonotype was counted many times. The V and J genes are TRBV7-2 and TRBJ2-1, with D possibly TRBD2 on 5 matching bases. The CDR3 is made up of 13 amino acids. Germline-derived CDR1 and CDR2 are SGHTA and FQGNSA. V was cut by 3 bases and J by 9 bases, with 12 bases left in between. Here the CDR3 reads CASSFLIGGEQFF. The CDR3 DNA follows: TGTGCCAGCAGCTTTTTGATCGGAGGTGAGCAGTTCTTC.

This clonotype was counted many times. The J gene is TRBJ2-1, the V gene TRBV7-2; D unresolved. The CDR3 is 13 residues long. Trimming removed 5 bases from V and 6 bases from J, with 11 bases in between. CDR1 and CDR2 from the germline V gene are SGHTA and FQGNSA. The CDR3 loop reads CASSRSPVNEQFF. The CDR3, as DNA: TGTGCCAGCAGCCGTAGTCCCGTCAATGAGCAGTTCTTC.

This clonotype was found many times. The gene calls are TRBV7-2 and TRBJ2-7, with D unresolved. CDR1 and CDR2 (germline): SGHTA, FQGNSA. The CDR3 runs to 13 residues. Between the trimmed V and J ends, which lost 1 base and 3 bases, there was a span of 7 bases. CDR3 in DNA: TGTGCCAGCAGCTTAGATCCGAACTACGAGCAGTACTTC. Protein sequence: CASSLDPNYEQYF.

This clonotype was found many times. The V gene is TRBV7-8, the J gene TRBJ1-5; D is perhaps TRBD1 (6 bases). This CDR3 has 16 residues. In germline, CDR1 is SGHVS, CDR2 FQNEAQ. V lost 4 bases and J lost 5, with 18 bases in between. The CDR3 here is CASSSGRTDSYQPQHF. CDR3 sequence (DNA): TGTGCCAGCAGCTCAGGACGGACAGACTCCTATCAGCCCCAGCATTTT.

This sequence joins TRBV14 and TRBJ1-2, with D uncertain. Germline CDR1 SGHDN, CDR2 FVKESK. V was cut by 0 bases and J by 5 bases, with 13 bases left in between. The CDR3 loop spans 15 amino acids. CDR3 amino acids: CASSQDFGRAYGYTF. The DNA for the CDR3 is TGTGCCAGCAGCCAAGACTTTGGAAGGGCGTATGGCTACACCTTC.

At least ten counts were recorded for this clonotype. The rearrangement links TRBV7-3 to TRBJ2-2; D not certain. V was pared by 5 bases and J by 5 bases, with 6 bases between. From germline, CDR1 is SGHTA and CDR2 FQGTGA. The CDR3 has 12 residues. CDR3 amino acids: CASSPSTGELFF. As DNA, the CDR3 is TGTGCCAGCAGCCCGTCTACCGGGGAGCTGTTTTTT.

This chain connects TRBV20-1 to TRBJ1-1; TRBD1 might be the D (6 bases). This CDR3 has 12 amino acids. Looked up from germline, CDR1 is DFQATT and CDR2 is SNEGSKA (reference sequence). Trimming removed 0 bases at V and 8 bases at J, with 10 bases between. CDR3 nucleotide sequence: TGCAGTGCTAGAGACGCGGGGGCAGAAGCTTTCTTT. This gives the protein CSARDAGAEAFF.

Ten or more counts support this clonotype. V and J are TRBV15 and TRBJ1-5; D ambiguous. The CDR3 totals 16 residues. The V gene's germline CDR1 is LNHNV and CDR2 YYDKDF (reference sequence). V lost 1 base and J lost 1, with 11 bases in between. CDR3 nucleotides: TGTGCCACCAGCAGAGCCGTAGGGAGGAGCAATCAGCCCCAGCATTTT. Residues: CATSRAVGRSNQPQHF.

The chain uses TRBV12-3 or TRBV12-4 and TRBJ1-2; the D is unclear. The CDR3 loop spans 14 amino acids. V lost 10 bases, J lost 8 bases, and 23 bases lay in between. The CDR3 spells CATEGLTGKRGYTF. CDR3 bases: TGTGCCACCGAAGGATTAACCGGGAAACGCGGCTACACCTTC.

The gene calls are TRBV18 and TRBJ1-5; D call uncertain. Trimming cost V 1 base and J 1 base, with 5 bases left between them. In germline, CDR1 is KGHSH, CDR2 LQKENI. The length of the CDR3 is 14 residues. The CDR3 coding sequence is TGTGCCAGCTCACCACTGGACAGCAATCAGCCCCAGCATTTT. It yields the protein CASSPLDSNQPQHF.

CDR3 bases: TGTGCCAGCAGCCAAGGGCTAGCGTTCAATGAGCAGTTCTTC. Translation gives CASSQGLAFNEQFF. The chain is built from TRBV14 and TRBJ2-1; weak D call: TRBD2 (6 bases). Trimming removed 1 base from V and 6 bases from J, with 10 bases in between. The CDR3 has 14 amino acids. From germline, CDR1 is SGHDN and CDR2 FVKESK.

This clonotype was seen repeatedly, ten times or more. The rearrangement links TRBV7-2 to TRBJ2-5; TRBD2 aligns across 11 bases. J lost 2 bases, V lost 5 bases, and 7 bases had no gene match. Germline V lookup: CDR1 SGHTA, CDR2 FQGNSA. There are 16 residues in the CDR3. The CDR3 region is CASSLSRTSGQETQYF. The CDR3 nucleotides read TGTGCCAGCAGCCTCTCTAGGACTAGCGGGCAAGAGACCCAGTACTTC.

This clonotype was recorded at least ten times. This chain connects TRBV28 to TRBJ1-2; D gene unclear. This CDR3 region has 14 residues. In germline, CDR1 is MDHEN, CDR2 SYDVKM. The V end was cut by 6 bases, the J end by 4 bases, with 15 bases between. The CDR3 reads CASRPGGSFYGYTF. DNA of the CDR3: TGTGCCAGCAGGCCCGGTGGGAGCTTCTATGGCTACACCTTC.

The gene calls are TRBV29-1 and TRBJ1-2; D remains unclear. In germline, CDR1 is SQVTM, CDR2 ANQGSEA. The CDR3 loop spans 12 amino acids. The ends were cut back, 2 bases at V and 4 bases at J, with 8 bases in the middle. CDR3 in amino acids: CSVERLPYGYTF. CDR3 DNA sequence: TGCAGCGTTGAACGTCTGCCCTATGGCTACACCTTC.

This clonotype was seen repeatedly, ten times or more. CDR3 in DNA: TGTGCCAGCAGTCCGGGGACAGGGAGGGACACTGAAGCTTTCTTT. Protein: CASSPGTGRDTEAFF. The V and J genes are TRBV12-3 or TRBV12-4 and TRBJ1-1; 9 bases fit TRBD1. After removal of 5 bases from V and 3 bases from J, the junction contained 7 bases not matched to a gene. This CDR3 is built from 15 residues.

This clonotype was counted at least ten times. The chain employs TRBV5-4 and TRBJ2-3, with no clear D. Per germline, CDR1 SGHNT and CDR2 YYREEE (reference sequence). This CDR3 contains 14 residues. Trimming took 2 bases from V and 0 from J, leaving 7 bases between them. CDR3 sequence (DNA): TGTGCCAGCAGCTTTGATCCGAGCACAGATACGCAGTATTTT. The encoded protein is CASSFDPSTDTQYF.

This clonotype was counted many times. The chain couples TRBV7-9 to TRBJ2-7; TRBD1 agrees at 10 bases. The CDR3 runs 14 residues. Germline CDR1 SEHNR, CDR2 FQNEAQ (reference sequence). The V segment lost 7 bases and the J segment 3 bases; nucleotides outside the gene matches: 6. The CDR3 spells CASMRTGGVYEQYF. Written as DNA, the CDR3 is TGTGCCAGCATGAGGACAGGGGGAGTCTACGAGCAGTACTTC.

This clonotype was found many times. The chain recombines TRBV6-1 with TRBJ1-1; 7 bases agree with TRBD1. This CDR3 contains 15 residues. V lost 8 bases and J lost 4; bases outside the gene matches: 13. Germline V gene sequence: CDR1 MNHNS, CDR2 SASEGT. The CDR3 DNA reads TGTGCCAGCCCTTCTGTAACAGGGGCAGGCACTGAAGCTTTCTTT. This sequence encodes CASPSVTGAGTEAFF.

The chain has TRBV6-5 and TRBJ1-1, with no clear D. V was cut by 5 bases and J by 0 bases, with 16 bases left in between. This CDR3 is built from 16 residues. Germline lookup yields CDR1 MNHEY and CDR2 SVGAGI. CDR3 in DNA: TGTGCCAGCAGTACGAACCCAGACCTTATGAACACTGAAGCTTTCTTT. This translates into CASSTNPDLMNTEAFF.

This clonotype was counted between two and nine times. The chain has TRBV5-1 and TRBJ2-1; 12 bases match TRBD2. V gave up 5 bases and J gave up 4 bases; unmatched junction bases: 4. Germline-derived CDR1 and CDR2 are SGHRS and YFSETQ. The CDR3 loop spans 15 amino acids. The CDR3 sequence: CASRRGLAGYNEQFF. The DNA of the CDR3 is TGCGCCAGCAGGCGAGGACTAGCGGGGTACAATGAGCAGTTCTTC.

This clonotype was counted at least ten times. The V and J genes are TRBV7-2 and TRBJ1-2; the D is unclear. V was trimmed by 2 bases and J by 0 bases, leaving 10 bases between them. CDR3 length equals 15 residues. CDR1 and CDR2 (germline): SGHTA, FQGNSA. For the CDR3, the DNA is TGTGCCAGCAGCTTATCGACCCAAACTAACTATGGCTACACCTTC. Translation: CASSLSTQTNYGYTF.

In this sample, this clonotype turned up a few times. The V and J genes are TRBV28 and TRBJ2-7, with D tentatively TRBD1 or TRBD2 (5 bases each). Trimming removed 7 bases at V and 6 bases at J, with 19 bases between. Germline V gives CDR1 MDHEN, CDR2 SYDVKM. The CDR3 is 14 amino acids. The CDR3 sequence: CASTIVGRAFEQYF. CDR3 DNA sequence: TGTGCCAGCACTATTGTGGGGCGGGCCTTCGAGCAGTACTTC.

The gene calls are TRBV7-9 and TRBJ2-3; D is unclear. The germline V gene encodes CDR1 SEHNR and CDR2 FQNEAQ (reference sequence). V dropped 1 base and J dropped 3 bases, with 11 bases sitting between them. CDR3 length: 15 residues. CDR3 nucleotide sequence: TGTGCCAGCAGCTTAGGGATAGACGAAACAGATACGCAGTATTTT. Its translation: CASSLGIDETDTQYF.

The chain couples TRBV7-6 to TRBJ1-3; D possibly corresponds to TRBD1 (6 bases). Germline V lookup: CDR1 SGHVS, CDR2 FNYEAQ. This CDR3 region has 18 residues. V was cut by 5 bases and J by 0 bases, with 20 bases left in between. The CDR3 loop is CASSPRGTSAGSGNTIYF. The DNA for the CDR3 is TGTGCCAGCAGCCCCAGAGGGACATCGGCCGGCTCTGGAAACACCATATATTTT. Full variable domain (missing parts from reference TRBV7-6 and TRBJ1-3): GAGVSQSPRYKVTKRGQDVALRCDPISGHVSLYWYRQALGQGPEFLTYFNYEAQQDKSGLPNDRFSAERPEGSISTLTIQRTEQRDSAMYRCASSPRGTSAGSGNTIYFGEGSWLTVV.